The present T cell receptor beta chain was sequenced within a study of tumor-infiltrating lymphocytes in primary liver carcinoma. Germline DNA was also extracted, and blood RNA derived from unsorted whole blood. The CDR3 is made up of 12 amino acids. With 5 bases removed from V and 12 bases from J, the gap between germline ends came to 16 bases. Germline assignment: CDR1 SEHNR and CDR2 FQNEAQ (reference sequence). Total RNA (around 0.45 ug) served as template for TCR beta cDNA synthesis primed by a constant-region primer. Three rounds of nested multiplex PCR with slightly modified ARM-PCR produced TCR beta libraries. Amplification in the first two PCR rounds was performed using TRBV1-TRBV30 forward primers and a C-beta reverse primer for roughly 9 cycles each. Each CDR3 protein is one row after TCRdb ran MiXCR on the multiplex PCR reads. The sample yields about 180,000 distinct CDR3 sequences, about 60% seen once.

The sequence derives from a man aged 40-50 years with primary liver carcinoma and hepatitis B virus infection. Material: peripheral blood. The rearrangement uses TRBV7-9 and TRBJ1-2; perhaps TRBD1 as D (5 bases). CDR3 region: CASSPTLLGDTF. CDR3 sequence (DNA): TGTGCCAGCAGCCCCACGCTTCTAGGGGACACCTTC. The variable domain in full, completed from reference TRBV7-9 and TRBJ1-2, reads DTGVSQNPRHKITKRGQNVTFRCDPISEHNRLYWYRQTLGQGPEFLTYFQNEAQLEKSRLLSDRFSAERPKGSFSTLEIQRTEQGDSAMYLCASSPTLLGDTFGSGTRLTVV.